This is a list of T cell receptor beta chains from one sample in a study of T cell responses to AZD1222 COVID-19 vaccine. The protocol was immunoSEQ multiplex PCR, while the TCRdb copy is restricted to in-frame clones and leaves out a portion. The sample records some 110,000 clones, 88% being singletons. The sequenced sample was peripheral blood, obtained on day 0 of AZD1222 vaccination. Receptors were obtained from an adult in good health. Both conserved end residues are part of each CDR3. A D gene is named only where the DNA matches it firmly. Only some rows state a clone size, as once, few, many or a class for expanded clones.

D gene	J gene	clone size	V gene	CDR3 DNA	CDR3 protein
TRBD1	TRBJ1-3	-	TRBV7-2	TGTGCCAGCAGCCCGCGGACAGGGGCGTACTCTGGAAACACCATATATTTT	CASSPRTGAYSGNTIYF
TRBD1	TRBJ2-1	-	TRBV5-4	TGTGCCAGCAGCTCTCCGGGACAGGGGAAGCTCTTC	CASSSPGQGKLF
-	TRBJ2-7	-	TRBV6-2/TRBV6-3	TGTGCCAGCAGTTACTCCGCCCGACTAGGGACACACGAGCAGTACTTC	CASSYSARLGTHEQYF
TRBD2	TRBJ2-1	-	TRBV15	TGTGCCACCAGCAGGGGACTCGGGACTAGCAGTAATGAGCAGTTCTTC	CATSRGLGTSSNEQFF
TRBD1	TRBJ2-5	-	TRBV11-1	TGTGCCAGCAGCCCCCCTTTTTCAGGGGGAAAAGAGACCCAGTACTTC	CASSPPFSGGKETQYF
-	TRBJ1-2	-	TRBV27	TGTGCCAGCGGCCACCGTGACAGGTACTATGGCTACACCTTC	CASGHRDRYYGYTF
-	TRBJ1-2	-	TRBV6-6	TGTGCCAGCAGTCCGGGAATTGGTGGCGGGGCTAACTATGGCTACACCTTC	CASSPGIGGGANYGYTF
TRBD1	TRBJ2-3	-	TRBV29-1	TGCAGCGTTGGTAGACAGGGTGGCGATACGCAGTATTTT	CSVGRQGGDTQYF
TRBD2	TRBJ2-1	-	TRBV3-1/TRBV3-2	TGTGCCAGCAGCCAAGAGGGGCTAGCGGAGGTATACAATGAGCAGTTCTTC	CASSQEGLAEVYNEQFF
TRBD1	TRBJ1-5	-	TRBV7-2	TGTGCCAGCAGCCCACTTCCGGGACAGGGGGCCGGGTTTCAGCCCCAGCATTTT	CASSPLPGQGAGFQPQHF
-	TRBJ1-1	medium-sized	TRBV30	TGTGCCTGGAGTCCGACAGAAAACACTGAAGCTTTCTTT	CAWSPTENTEAFF
TRBD1	TRBJ1-2	few	TRBV2	TGTGCCACCGGACAGGGTAATTATGGCTACACCTTC	CATGQGNYGYTF
-	TRBJ2-7	-	TRBV7-2	TGTGCCAGCAGCCCGAGCCGGGCGGACGAGCAGTACTTC	CASSPSRADEQYF
-	TRBJ1-4	-	TRBV5-4	TGTGCCAGCAGCCAGGATCCGGGATCAACTAATGAAAAACTGTTTTTT	CASSQDPGSTNEKLFF
TRBD2	TRBJ2-1	-	TRBV19	TGTGCCAGTAGACGGACTAGCGGGAGCAATGAGCAGTTCTTC	CASRRTSGSNEQFF
-	TRBJ2-2	-	TRBV7-3	TGTGCCAGCAGCTTAAGGGGACATCTGCCGTACCCCGGGGAGCTGTTTTTT	CASSLRGHLPYPGELFF
-	TRBJ2-1	-	TRBV27	TGTGCCAGCAGTTCGCCCTCCCAGGGGGGAAAAAATGAGCAGTTCTTC	CASSSPSQGGKNEQFF
-	TRBJ1-5	-	TRBV6-5	TGTGCCAGCAGACTTAGTTACAGGGAAAATCAGCCCCAGCATTTT	CASRLSYRENQPQHF
TRBD2	TRBJ2-1	-	TRBV5-1	TGCGCCAGCAGCCCGCTGACTAGCGCTAACAATGAGCAGTTCTTC	CASSPLTSANNEQFF
TRBD1	TRBJ2-2	-	TRBV7-9	TGTGCCAGCAGCTCGTACGGACAGGGCAGCCGTATCGGGGAGCTGTTTTTT	CASSSYGQGSRIGELFF
TRBD2	TRBJ2-7	once	TRBV2	TGTGCCAGCAGCGCGGGACTAGCGGCCTCCGAGCAGTACTTC	CASSAGLAASEQYF
TRBD2	TRBJ2-1	-	TRBV7-3	TGTGCCAGCAGCTTACAAGGAGGGACTACACAATTTTATGAGCAGTTCTTC	CASSLQGGTTQFYEQFF
-	TRBJ2-2	-	TRBV7-8	TGTGCCAGCAGCTTAGCCCCAAGGGGACCCACCGGGGAGCTGTTTTTT	CASSLAPRGPTGELFF
-	TRBJ1-1	few	TRBV7-2	TGTGCCAGCAGCTTAGTGAGGGCTACTGAAGCTTTCTTT	CASSLVRATEAFF
-	TRBJ1-1	few	TRBV6-5	TGTGCCAGCAACTCCCAGGGATGGGGTACTGAAGCTTTCTTT	CASNSQGWGTEAFF
-	TRBJ1-4	-	TRBV18	TGTGCCAGCTCACTAAGGAAGGGAACCGATGAAAAACTGTTTTTT	CASSLRKGTDEKLFF
-	TRBJ2-5	-	TRBV4-1	TGCGCCAGCAGCCAAGAAACAAGGGGAAGGATCCAAGAGACCCAGTACTTC	CASSQETRGRIQETQYF
TRBD1	TRBJ2-3	-	TRBV14	TGTGCCAGCAGCCCTGGACAGGGCCCAGATACGCAGTATTTT	CASSPGQGPDTQYF
-	TRBJ1-2	once	TRBV14	TGTGCCAGCAGCCAAGTCACAGGAGCTAACTATGGCTACACCTTC	CASSQVTGANYGYTF
-	TRBJ2-7	few	TRBV7-7	TGTGCTAGCAGTTCCAACCTCCAGGGAAAGCAGTACTTC	CASSSNLQGKQYF
-	TRBJ1-4	-	TRBV28	TGTGCCAGCAGTTTCGAGGGGACGGGTGAAAAACTGTTTTTT	CASSFEGTGEKLFF
TRBD1	TRBJ2-2	-	TRBV29-1	TGCAGCGTCCGGGACAGGGGTGGTACCGGGGAGCTGTTTTTT	CSVRDRGGTGELFF
TRBD1	TRBJ2-2	-	TRBV10-3	TGTGCCATCAGTGAAGCAGGGGGCGCGAGCGGGGAGCTGTTTTTT	CAISEAGGASGELFF
-	TRBJ1-1	-	TRBV18	TGTGCCAGCTCACCCACTGGGCGGAACACTGAAGCTTTCTTT	CASSPTGRNTEAFF
-	TRBJ1-5	few	TRBV24-1	TGTGCCACGGTTGGGCAGGGAAATCAGCCCCAGCATTTT	CATVGQGNQPQHF
-	TRBJ1-3	-	TRBV6-5	TGTGCCAGCACCGGTACGCTCTCTGGAAACACCATATATTTT	CASTGTLSGNTIYF
-	TRBJ1-1	-	TRBV6-1	TGTGCCAGCAGTGAAGTCACAAGACCGGGGGACACTGAAGCTTTCTTT	CASSEVTRPGDTEAFF
TRBD1	TRBJ1-5	-	TRBV7-2	TGTGCCAGCAGCCCCATGGACAGGGTCAATCAGCCCCAGCATTTT	CASSPMDRVNQPQHF
-	TRBJ1-4	-	TRBV27	TGTGCCAGCAGTTACCGGGGTAGGGGAATGGAAAAACTGTTTTTT	CASSYRGRGMEKLFF
TRBD2	TRBJ2-1	-	TRBV29-1	TGCAGCGTTGGTGGACTAGCGGGGTACAATGAGCAGTTCTTC	CSVGGLAGYNEQFF